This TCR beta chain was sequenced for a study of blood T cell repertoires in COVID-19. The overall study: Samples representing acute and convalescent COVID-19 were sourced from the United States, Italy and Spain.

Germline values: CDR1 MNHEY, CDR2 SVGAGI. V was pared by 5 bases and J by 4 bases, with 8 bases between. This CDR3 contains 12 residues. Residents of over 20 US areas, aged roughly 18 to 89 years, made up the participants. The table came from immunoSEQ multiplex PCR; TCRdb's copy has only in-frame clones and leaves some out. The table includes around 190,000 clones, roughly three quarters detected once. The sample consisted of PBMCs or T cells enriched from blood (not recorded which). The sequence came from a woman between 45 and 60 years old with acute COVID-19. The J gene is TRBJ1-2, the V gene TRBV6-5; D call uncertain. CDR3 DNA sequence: TGTGCCAGCAGTACCTACAGCTATGGCTACACCTTC. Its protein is CASSTYSYGYTF.